This T cell receptor beta chain originates from a study of OX40 agonist ivuxolimab in advanced cancers. Germline values: CDR1 MDHEN, CDR2 SYDVKM. The CDR3 consists of 11 residues. The ends lost 5 bases at V and 6 bases at J; junction bases unmatched: 0. TCRdb's copy holds only in-frame clones and misses some; the assay was immunoSEQ multiplex PCR. The top ten clones hold around 7% of a sample with tens of thousands of clones, approximately 90% of them seen once. The source of this sequence is an adult with an advanced solid tumor such as melanoma, head and neck, liver or kidney cancer. The material was CD4+ or CD8+ T cells sorted from blood, obtained in a trial of the OX40 agonist ivuxolimab. The chain joins TRBV28 to TRBJ2-7, with TRBD2 matching 8 bases. CDR3 protein: CASSTSGEQYF. The DNA of the CDR3 is TGTGCCAGCAGTACTAGCGGCGAGCAGTACTTC.